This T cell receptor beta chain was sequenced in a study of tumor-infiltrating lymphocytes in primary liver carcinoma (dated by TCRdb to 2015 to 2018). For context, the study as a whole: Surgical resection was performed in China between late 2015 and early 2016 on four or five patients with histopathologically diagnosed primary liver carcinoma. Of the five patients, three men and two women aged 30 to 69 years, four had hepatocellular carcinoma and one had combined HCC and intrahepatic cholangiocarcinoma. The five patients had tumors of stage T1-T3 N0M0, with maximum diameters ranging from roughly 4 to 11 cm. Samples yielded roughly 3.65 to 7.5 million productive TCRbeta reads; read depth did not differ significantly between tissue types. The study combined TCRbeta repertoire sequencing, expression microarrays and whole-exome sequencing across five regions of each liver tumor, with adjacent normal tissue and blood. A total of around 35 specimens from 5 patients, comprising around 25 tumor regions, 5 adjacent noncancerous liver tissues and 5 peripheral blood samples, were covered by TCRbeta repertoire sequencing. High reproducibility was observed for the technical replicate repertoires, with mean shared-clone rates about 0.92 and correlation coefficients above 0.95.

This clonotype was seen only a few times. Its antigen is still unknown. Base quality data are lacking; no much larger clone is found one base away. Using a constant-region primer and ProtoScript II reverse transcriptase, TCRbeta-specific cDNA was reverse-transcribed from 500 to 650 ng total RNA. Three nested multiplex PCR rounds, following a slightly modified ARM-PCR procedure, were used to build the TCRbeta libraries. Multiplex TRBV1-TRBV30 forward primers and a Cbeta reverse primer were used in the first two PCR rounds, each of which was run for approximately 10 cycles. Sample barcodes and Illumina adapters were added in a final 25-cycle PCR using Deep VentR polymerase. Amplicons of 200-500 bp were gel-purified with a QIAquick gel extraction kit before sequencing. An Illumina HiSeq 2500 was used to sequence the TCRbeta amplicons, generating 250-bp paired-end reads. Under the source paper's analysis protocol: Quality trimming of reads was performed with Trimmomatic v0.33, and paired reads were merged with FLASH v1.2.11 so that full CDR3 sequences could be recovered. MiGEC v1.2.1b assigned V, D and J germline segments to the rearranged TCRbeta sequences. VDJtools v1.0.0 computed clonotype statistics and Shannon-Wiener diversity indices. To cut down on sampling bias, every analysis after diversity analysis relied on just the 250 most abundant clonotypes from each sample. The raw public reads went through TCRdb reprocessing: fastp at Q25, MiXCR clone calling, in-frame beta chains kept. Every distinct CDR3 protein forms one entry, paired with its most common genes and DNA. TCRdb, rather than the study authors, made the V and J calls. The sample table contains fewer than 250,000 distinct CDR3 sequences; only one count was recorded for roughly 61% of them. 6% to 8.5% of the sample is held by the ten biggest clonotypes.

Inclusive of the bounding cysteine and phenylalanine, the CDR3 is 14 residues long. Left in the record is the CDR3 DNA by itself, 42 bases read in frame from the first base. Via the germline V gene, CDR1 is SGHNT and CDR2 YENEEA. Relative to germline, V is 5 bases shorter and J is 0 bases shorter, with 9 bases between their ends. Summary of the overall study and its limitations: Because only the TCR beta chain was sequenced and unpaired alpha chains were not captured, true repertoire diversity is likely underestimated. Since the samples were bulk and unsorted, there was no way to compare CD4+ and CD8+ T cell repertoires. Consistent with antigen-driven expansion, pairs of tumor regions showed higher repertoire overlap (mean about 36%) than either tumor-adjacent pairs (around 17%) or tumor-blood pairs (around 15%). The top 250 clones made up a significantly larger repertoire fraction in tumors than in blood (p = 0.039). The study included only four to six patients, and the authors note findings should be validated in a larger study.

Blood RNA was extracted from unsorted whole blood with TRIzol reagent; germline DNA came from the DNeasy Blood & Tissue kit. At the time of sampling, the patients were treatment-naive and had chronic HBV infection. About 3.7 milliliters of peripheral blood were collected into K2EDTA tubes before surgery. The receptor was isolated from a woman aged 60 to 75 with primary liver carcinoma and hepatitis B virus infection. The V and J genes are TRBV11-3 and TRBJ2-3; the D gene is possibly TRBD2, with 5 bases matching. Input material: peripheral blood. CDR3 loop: CASSRRTSTDTQYF. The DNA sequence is TGTGCCAGCAGCCGACGGACTAGCACAGATACGCAGTATTTT.